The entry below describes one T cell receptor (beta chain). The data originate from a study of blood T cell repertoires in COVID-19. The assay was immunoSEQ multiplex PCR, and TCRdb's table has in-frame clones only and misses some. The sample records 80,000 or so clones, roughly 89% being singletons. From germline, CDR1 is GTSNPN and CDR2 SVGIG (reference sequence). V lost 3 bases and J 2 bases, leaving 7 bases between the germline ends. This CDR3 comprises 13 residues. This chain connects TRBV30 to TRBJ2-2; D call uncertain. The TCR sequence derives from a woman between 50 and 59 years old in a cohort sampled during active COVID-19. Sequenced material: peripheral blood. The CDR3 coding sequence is TGTGCCTGGAGCGGTCAAAACACCGGGGAGCTGTTTTTT. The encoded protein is CAWSGQNTGELFF.